This T cell receptor beta chain was identified in a study of cytomegalovirus exposure and HLA in healthy donors. Study background: Counted in an early data release were approximately 85 million unique TCRs from HLA-typed donors.

PCR primers comprised 60 Vbeta and 13 Jbeta primers. TCRdb's copy holds only in-frame clones and misses some; the assay was immunoSEQ multiplex PCR. Counted here are roughly 290,000 clones, around 90% occurring once; the ten biggest clones make up about 2.3%. The CDR3 runs 15 residues. The germline V gene encodes CDR1 SNHLY and CDR2 FYNNEI. The junction had 10 bases not matched to a gene; V was cut back by 8 bases and J by 4 bases. The origin of this receptor is a woman between 18 and 29 years old in good health and CMV-seronegative. The rearrangement links TRBV2 to TRBJ1-5; 8 bases map to TRBD1. What was sequenced was PBMCs. The CDR3 reads CASAEGQGNNQPQHF. CDR3 DNA: TGTGCCAGCGCTGAAGGACAGGGAAATAATCAGCCCCAGCATTTT.